This T cell receptor (beta chain) was profiled in a study of blood T cells in healthy people across ages. The length of the CDR3 is 15 residues. The germline V gene encodes CDR1 SGDLS and CDR2 YYNGEE. In the case of this clonotype: Its antigen is as yet unknown.

Findings of the study overall: Considered underestimates were the diversity estimates obtained from one million T cells. Changes seen in expanded clonotypes were possibly confounded by donor CMV status left unknown.

Alongside a J-beta primer mix, a sample-barcoded 5' primer served in a second PCR lasting roughly 7 to 11 cycles. TCRdb used MiXCR to reprocess the 5' RACE reads, holding one entry per CDR3 protein. The sample includes 1.5 million or so distinct CDR3 sequences, approximately 43% of them seen just once. The source is a woman under 30 in good health. The specimen was blood. The J gene is TRBJ2-7, the V gene TRBV9; D is ambiguous. Judging by the DNA end, TRBJ2-5 fits better; the J call may be wrong. CDR3 region: CASSPRIGQRETQYF. CDR3 nucleotide sequence: TGTGCCAGCAGCCCCCGGATTGGGCAGCGTGAGACCCAGTACTTC.